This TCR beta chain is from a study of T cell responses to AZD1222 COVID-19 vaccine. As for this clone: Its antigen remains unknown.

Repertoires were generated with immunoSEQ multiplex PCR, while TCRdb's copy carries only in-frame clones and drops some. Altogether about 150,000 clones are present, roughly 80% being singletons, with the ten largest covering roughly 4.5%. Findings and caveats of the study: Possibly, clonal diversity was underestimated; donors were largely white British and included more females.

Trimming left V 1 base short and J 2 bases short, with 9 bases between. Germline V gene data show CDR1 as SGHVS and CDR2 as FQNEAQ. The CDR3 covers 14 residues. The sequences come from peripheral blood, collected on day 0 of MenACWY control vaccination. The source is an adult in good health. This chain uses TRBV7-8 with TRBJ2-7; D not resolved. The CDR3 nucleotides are TGTGCCAGCAGCTTAGAGGCAAGCGCCTACGAGCAGTACGTC. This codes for CASSLEASAYEQYV.